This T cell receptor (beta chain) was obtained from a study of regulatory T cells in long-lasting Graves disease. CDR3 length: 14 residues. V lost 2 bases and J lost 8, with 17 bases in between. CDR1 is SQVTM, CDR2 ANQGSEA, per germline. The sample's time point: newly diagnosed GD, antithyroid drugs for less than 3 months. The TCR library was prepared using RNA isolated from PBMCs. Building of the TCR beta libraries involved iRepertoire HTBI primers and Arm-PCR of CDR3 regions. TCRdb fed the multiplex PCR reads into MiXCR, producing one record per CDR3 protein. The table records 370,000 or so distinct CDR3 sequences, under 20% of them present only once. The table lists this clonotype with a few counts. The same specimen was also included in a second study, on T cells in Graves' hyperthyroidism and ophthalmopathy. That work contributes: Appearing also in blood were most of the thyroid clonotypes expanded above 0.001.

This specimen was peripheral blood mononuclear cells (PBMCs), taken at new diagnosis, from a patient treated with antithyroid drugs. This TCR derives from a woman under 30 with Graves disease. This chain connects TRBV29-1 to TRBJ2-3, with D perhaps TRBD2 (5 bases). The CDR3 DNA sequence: TGCAGCGTTGAAAGTCGAGGCCCCCGGGGTACGCAGTATTTT. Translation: CSVESRGPRGTQYF.